This TCR beta chain was sequenced during a study of blood T cells in healthy people across ages. Notes on the study in general: Relative to aged donors, long-lived donors carried more naive CD4+ cells and displayed higher diversity. CMV infection status of these donors was not known. PBMCs left unsorted prevented a conclusive naive versus antigen-experienced comparison. Age advanced and TCR beta diversity per million T cells fell, roughly linearly.

The CDR3 sequence is 12 residues long. The germline gives CDR1 MNHEY, CDR2 SMNVEV (reference sequence). The V end was cut by 6 bases, the J end by 3 bases, with 6 bases between. A second PCR, run for roughly 7 to 11 cycles, used a sample-barcoded 5' primer plus a J-beta primer mix. A single record per CDR3 protein comes from TCRdb applying MiXCR to the 5' RACE reads. The data contain hundreds of thousands of distinct CDR3 sequences, about 53% of them singletons. Of note for this clonotype: The antigen is unknown.

The receptor comes from a man in his 60s in good health. The V gene is TRBV27, the J gene TRBJ1-5, with unresolved D. Specimen: blood. In DNA form, the CDR3 reads TGTGCCAGCAGCCCACTCAATCAGCCCCAGCATTTT. As protein: CASSPLNQPQHF.